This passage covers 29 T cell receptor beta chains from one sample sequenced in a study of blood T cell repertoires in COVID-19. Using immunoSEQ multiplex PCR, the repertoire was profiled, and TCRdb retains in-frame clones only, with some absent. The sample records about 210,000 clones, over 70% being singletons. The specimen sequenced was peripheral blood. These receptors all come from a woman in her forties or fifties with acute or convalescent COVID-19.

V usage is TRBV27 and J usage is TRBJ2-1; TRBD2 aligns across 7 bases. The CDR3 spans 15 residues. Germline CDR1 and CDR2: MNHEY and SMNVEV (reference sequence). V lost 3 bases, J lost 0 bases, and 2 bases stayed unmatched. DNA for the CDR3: TGTGCCAGCAGTTTCGGCGGGAGCTCCTACAATGAGCAGTTCTTC. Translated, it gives CASSFGGSSYNEQFF.

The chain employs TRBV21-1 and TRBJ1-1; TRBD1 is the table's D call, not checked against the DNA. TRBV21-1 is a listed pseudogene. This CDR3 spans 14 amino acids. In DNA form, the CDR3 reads TGTGCCAGCAGCAAAGAAAACAGTCGGATGGGAGCTTTCTTT. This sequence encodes CASSKENSRMGAFF.

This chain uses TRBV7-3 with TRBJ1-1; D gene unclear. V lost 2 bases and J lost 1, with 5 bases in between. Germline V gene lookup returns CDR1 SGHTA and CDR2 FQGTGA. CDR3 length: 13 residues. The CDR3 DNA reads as TGTGCCAGCAGCTTACTCTGGAACACTGAAGCTTTCTTT. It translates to CASSLLWNTEAFF.

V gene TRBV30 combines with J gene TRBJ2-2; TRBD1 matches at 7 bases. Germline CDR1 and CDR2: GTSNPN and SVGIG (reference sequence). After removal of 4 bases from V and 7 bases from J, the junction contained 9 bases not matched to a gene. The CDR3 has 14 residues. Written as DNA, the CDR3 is TGTGCCTGGAATTCGGGACAGTCCCTCGGGGAGCTGTTTTTT. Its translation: CAWNSGQSLGELFF.

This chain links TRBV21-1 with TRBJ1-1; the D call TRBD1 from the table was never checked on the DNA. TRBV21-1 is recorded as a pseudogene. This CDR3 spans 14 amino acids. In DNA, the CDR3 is TGTGCCAGCAGCAGTACAGGGGTGAACACTGAAGCTTTCTTT. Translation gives CASSSTGVNTEAFF.

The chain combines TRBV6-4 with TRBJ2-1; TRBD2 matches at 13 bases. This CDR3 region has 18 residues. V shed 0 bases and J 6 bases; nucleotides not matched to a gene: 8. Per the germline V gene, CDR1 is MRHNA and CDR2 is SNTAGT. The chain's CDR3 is CASSDSGTSGRAGNEQFF. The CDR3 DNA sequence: TGTGCCAGCAGTGACTCGGGAACTAGCGGGAGGGCGGGCAATGAGCAGTTCTTC.

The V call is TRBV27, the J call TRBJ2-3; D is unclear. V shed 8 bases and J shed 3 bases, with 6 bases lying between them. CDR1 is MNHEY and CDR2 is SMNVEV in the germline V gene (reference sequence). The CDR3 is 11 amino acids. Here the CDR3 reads CASAMTDTQYF. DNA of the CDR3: TGTGCCAGCGCTATGACAGATACGCAGTATTTT.

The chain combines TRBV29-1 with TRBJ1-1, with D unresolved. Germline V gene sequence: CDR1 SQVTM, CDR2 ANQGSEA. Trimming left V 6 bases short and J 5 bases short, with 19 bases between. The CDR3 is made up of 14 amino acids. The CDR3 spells CSVALNRVTTEAFF. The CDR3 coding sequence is TGCAGCGTCGCCTTGAACCGGGTCACAACTGAAGCTTTCTTT.

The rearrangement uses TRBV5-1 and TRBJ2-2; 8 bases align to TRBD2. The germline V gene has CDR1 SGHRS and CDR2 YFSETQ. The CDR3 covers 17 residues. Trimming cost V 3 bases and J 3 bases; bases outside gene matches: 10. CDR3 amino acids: CASSSGGGLTYTGELFF. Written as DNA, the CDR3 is TGCGCCAGCAGCTCCGGGGGGGGACTAACATACACCGGGGAGCTGTTTTTT.

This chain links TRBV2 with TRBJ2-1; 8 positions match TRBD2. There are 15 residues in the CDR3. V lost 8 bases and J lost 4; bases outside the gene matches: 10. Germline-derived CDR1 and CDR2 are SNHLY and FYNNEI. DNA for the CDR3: TGTGCCAGCCGATTAGCGGGATTGGGGTACAATGAGCAGTTCTTC. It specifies CASRLAGLGYNEQFF.

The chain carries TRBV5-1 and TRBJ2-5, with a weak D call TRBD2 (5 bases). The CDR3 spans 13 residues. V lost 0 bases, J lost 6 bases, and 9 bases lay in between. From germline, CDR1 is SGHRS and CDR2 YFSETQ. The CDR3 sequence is CASSLVGRKTQYF. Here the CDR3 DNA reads TGCGCCAGCAGCTTGGTAGGGAGAAAGACCCAGTACTTC.

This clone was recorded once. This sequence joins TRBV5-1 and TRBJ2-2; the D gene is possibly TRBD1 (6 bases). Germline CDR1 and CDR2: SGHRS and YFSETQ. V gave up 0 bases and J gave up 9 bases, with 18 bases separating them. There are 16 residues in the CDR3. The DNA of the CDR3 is TGCGCCAGCAGCTTGGGGGGGCTAGCCTCGCATCGGGAGCTGTTTTTT. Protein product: CASSLGGLASHRELFF.

CDR3 region: CAWSSTGTGKGGEQFF. The CDR3 nucleotides are TGTGCCTGGAGTTCTACCGGGACAGGGAAAGGCGGAGAGCAGTTCTTC. J is TRBJ2-1 and V is TRBV30; 9 positions agree with TRBD1. CDR3 length: 16 residues. Germline trimming cut 2 bases from V and 10 bases from J; bases unmatched to any gene: 15. Per the germline V gene, CDR1 is GTSNPN and CDR2 is SVGIG (reference sequence).

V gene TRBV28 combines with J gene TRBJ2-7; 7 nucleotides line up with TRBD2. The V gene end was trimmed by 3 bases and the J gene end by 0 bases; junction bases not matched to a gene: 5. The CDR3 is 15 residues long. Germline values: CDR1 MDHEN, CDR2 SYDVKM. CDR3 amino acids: CASSLGGSDSYEQYF. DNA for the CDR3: TGTGCCAGCAGTTTGGGGGGGTCTGACTCCTACGAGCAGTACTTC. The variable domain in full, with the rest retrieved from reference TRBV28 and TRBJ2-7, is DVKVTQSSRYLVKRTGEKVFLECVQDMDHENMFWYRQDPGLGLRLIYFSYDVKMKEKGDIPEGYSVSREKKERFSLILESASTNQTSMYLCASSLGGSDSYEQYFGPGTRLTVT.

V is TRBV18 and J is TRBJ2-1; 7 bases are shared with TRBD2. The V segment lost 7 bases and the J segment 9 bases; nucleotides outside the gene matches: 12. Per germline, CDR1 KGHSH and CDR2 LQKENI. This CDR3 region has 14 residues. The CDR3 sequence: CASLSGTIMGEQFF. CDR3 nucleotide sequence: TGTGCCAGCTTAAGCGGGACTATCATGGGTGAGCAGTTCTTC. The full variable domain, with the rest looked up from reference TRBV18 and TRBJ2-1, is NAGVMQNPRHLVRRRGQEARLRCSPMKGHSHVYWYRQLPEEGLKFMVYLQKENIIDESGMPKERFSAEFPKEGPSILRIQQVVRGDSAAYFCASLSGTIMGEQFFGPGTRLTVL.

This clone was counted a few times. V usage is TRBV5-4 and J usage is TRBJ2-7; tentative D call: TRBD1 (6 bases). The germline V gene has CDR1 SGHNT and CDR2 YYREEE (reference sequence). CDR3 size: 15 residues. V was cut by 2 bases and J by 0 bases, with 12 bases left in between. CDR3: CASSLPGASSYEQYF. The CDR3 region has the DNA TGTGCCAGCAGCTTACCAGGGGCTAGCTCCTACGAGCAGTACTTC. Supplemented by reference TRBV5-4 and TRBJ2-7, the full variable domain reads ETGVTQSPTHLIKTRGQQVTLRCSSQSGHNTVSWYQQALGQGPQFIFQYYREEENGRGNFPPRFSGLQFPNYSSELNVNALELDDSALYLCASSLPGASSYEQYFGPGTRLTVT.

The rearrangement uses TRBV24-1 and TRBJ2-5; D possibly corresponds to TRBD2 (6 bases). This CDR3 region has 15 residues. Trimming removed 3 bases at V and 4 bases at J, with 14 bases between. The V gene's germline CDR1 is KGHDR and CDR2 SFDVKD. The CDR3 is CATSDRREVTETQYF. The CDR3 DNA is TGTGCCACCAGTGATCGGAGGGAGGTAACAGAGACCCAGTACTTC.

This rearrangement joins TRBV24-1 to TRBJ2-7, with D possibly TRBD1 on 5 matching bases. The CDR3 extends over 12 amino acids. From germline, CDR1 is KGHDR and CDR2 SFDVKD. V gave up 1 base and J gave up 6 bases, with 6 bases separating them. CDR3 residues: CATSDFQGEQYF. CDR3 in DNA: TGTGCCACCAGTGATTTTCAGGGCGAGCAGTACTTC.

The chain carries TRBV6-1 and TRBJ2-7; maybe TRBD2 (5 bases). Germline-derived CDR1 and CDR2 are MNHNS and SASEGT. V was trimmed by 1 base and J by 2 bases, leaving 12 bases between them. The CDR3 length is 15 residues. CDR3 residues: CASSEERRIPYEQYF. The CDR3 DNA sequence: TGTGCCAGCAGTGAAGAAAGGAGGATCCCCTACGAGCAGTACTTC.

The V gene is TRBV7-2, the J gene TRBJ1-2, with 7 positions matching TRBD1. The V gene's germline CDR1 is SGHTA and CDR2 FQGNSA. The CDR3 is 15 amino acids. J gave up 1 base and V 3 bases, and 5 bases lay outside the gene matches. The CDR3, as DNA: TGTGCCAGCAGCTTCCGGACAGGCGGTAACTATGGCTACACCTTC. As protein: CASSFRTGGNYGYTF.

Here the CDR3 DNA reads TGTGCCAGCACCTTGGGGGGACAGGGGGCCTCTGAAGCTTTCTTT. Its translation: CASTLGGQGASEAFF. The gene calls are TRBV28 and TRBJ1-1; 12 bases fit TRBD1. The V gene end was trimmed by 7 bases and the J gene end by 6 bases; junction bases not matched to a gene: 9. The CDR3 spans 15 residues. CDR1 is MDHEN, CDR2 SYDVKM, per germline.

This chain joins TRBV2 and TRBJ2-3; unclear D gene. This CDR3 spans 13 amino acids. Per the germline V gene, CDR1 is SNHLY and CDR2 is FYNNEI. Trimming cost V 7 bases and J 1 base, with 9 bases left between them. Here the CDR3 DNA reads TGTGCCAGCAAATACTCCGGCACAGATACGCAGTATTTT. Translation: CASKYSGTDTQYF.

As DNA, the CDR3 is TGCAGTGCTAGTCCACTAGCGGGTGGGCTGACAGATACGCAGTATTTT. It specifies CSASPLAGGLTDTQYF. This chain connects TRBV20-1 to TRBJ2-3, with 9 bases aligning to TRBD2. Germline V lookup: CDR1 DFQATT, CDR2 SNEGSKA (reference sequence). J gave up 3 bases and V 3 bases, and 10 bases lay outside the gene matches. This CDR3 has 16 amino acids.

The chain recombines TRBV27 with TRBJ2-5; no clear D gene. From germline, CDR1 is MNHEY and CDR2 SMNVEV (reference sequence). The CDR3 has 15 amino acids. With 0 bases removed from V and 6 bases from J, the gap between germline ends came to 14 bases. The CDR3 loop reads CASSLSLANAKTQYF. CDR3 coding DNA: TGTGCCAGCAGTTTATCATTGGCCAACGCAAAGACCCAGTACTTC.

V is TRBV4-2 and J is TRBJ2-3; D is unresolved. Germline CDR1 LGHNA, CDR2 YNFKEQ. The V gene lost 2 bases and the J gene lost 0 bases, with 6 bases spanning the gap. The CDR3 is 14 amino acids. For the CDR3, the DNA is TGTGCCAGCAGCCAATTTACTAGCACAGATACGCAGTATTTT. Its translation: CASSQFTSTDTQYF.

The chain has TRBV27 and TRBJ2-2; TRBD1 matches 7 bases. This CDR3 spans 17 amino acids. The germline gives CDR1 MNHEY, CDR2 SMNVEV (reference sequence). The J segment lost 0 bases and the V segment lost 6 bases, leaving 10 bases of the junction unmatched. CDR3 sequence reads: CASSRGPGQSNTGELFF. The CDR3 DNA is TGTGCCAGCAGCCGAGGTCCGGGACAGTCGAACACCGGGGAGCTGTTTTTT.

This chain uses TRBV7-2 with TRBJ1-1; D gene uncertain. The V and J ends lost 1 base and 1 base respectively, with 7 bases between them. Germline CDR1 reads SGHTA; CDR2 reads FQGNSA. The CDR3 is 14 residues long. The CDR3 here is CASSLGRGNTEAFF. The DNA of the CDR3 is TGTGCCAGCAGCTTAGGACGAGGGAACACTGAAGCTTTCTTT. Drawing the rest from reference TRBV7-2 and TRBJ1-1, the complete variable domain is GAGVSQSPSNKVTEKGKDVELRCDPISGHTALYWYRQSLGQGLEFLIYFQGNSAPDKSGLPSDRFSAERTGGSVSTLTIQRTQQEDSAVYLCASSLGRGNTEAFFGQGTRLTVV.

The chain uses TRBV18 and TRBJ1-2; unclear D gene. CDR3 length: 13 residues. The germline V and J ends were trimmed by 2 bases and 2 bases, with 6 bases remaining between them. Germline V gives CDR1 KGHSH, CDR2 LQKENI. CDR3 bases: TGTGCCAGCTCACCATCGGGGAACTATGGCTACACCTTC. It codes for CASSPSGNYGYTF.

CDR3 DNA sequence: TGTGCCAGCAGCACCCCTTCGAGCGGACCCTACAATGAGCAGTTCTTC. Its protein product is CASSTPSSGPYNEQFF. The chain couples TRBV27 to TRBJ2-1; a possible D gene is TRBD2 (5 bases). Germline V lookup: CDR1 MNHEY, CDR2 SMNVEV (reference sequence). V lost 6 bases to trimming and J lost 2 bases, with 17 bases between them. The CDR3 consists of 16 residues.